This TCR beta chain came from a study of blood T cell repertoires in COVID-19. Looking at the study overall: Samples of COVID-19 (acute and convalescent) were obtained from the United States, Italy and Spain. Nucleic acid was either cDNA or gDNA, and it came from T cells, B-cell-depleted T cells, or PBMCs.

The germline CDR1 and CDR2 sequences are SGHTA and FQGTGA. V lost 5 bases and J lost 3, with 10 bases in between. The CDR3 runs to 13 residues. In the original processing: Amplification of reference gene primers was used by the study to estimate nucleated cell counts. Profiling relied on immunoSEQ multiplex PCR, and the TCRdb table lists in-frame clones only, not all of them. V, J and clone size are those of that table, while D and trimming were read from the DNA. Of more than 100,000 clones in the sample, roughly nine tenths are singletons; the top ten hold 6.2%. The sequence came from a human donor in a cohort sampled during active COVID-19. The chain links TRBV7-3 to TRBJ1-1; no definite D call. Sequencing input: peripheral blood. Written as DNA, the CDR3 is TGTGCCAGCAGCCTCTCTGGAGACACTGAAGCTTTCTTT. Translated: CASSLSGDTEAFF.